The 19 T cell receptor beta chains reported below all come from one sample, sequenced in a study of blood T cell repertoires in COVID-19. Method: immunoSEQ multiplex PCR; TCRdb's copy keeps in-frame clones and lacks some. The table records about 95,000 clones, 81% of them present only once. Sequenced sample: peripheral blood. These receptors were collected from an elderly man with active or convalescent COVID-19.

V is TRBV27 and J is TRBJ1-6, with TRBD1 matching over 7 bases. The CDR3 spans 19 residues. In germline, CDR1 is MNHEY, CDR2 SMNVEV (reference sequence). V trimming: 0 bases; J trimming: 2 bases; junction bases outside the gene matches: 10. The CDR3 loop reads CASSLSSRRGRPYNSPLHF. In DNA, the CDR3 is TGTGCCAGCAGTTTATCTAGTAGGAGGGGGCGCCCCTATAATTCACCCCTCCACTTT.

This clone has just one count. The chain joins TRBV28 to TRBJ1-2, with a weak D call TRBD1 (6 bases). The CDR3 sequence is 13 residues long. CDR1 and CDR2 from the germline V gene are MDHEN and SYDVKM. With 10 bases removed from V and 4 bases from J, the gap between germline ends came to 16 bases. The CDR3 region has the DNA TGTGCCACCGGAAACAGGGCCCCCTATGGCTACACCTTC. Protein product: CATGNRAPYGYTF.

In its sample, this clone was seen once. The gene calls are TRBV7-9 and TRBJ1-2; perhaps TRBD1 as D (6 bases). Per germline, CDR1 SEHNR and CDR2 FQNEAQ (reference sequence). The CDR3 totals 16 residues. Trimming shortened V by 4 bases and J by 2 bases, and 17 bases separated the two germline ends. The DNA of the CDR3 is TGTGCCAGCAGCTACCCGCCCGGGACACCAAACTATGGCTACACCTTC. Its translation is CASSYPPGTPNYGYTF.

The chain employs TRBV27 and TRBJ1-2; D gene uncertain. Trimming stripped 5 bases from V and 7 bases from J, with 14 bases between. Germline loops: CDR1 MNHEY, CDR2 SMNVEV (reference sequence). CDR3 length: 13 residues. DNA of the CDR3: TGTGCCAGCAGTCGATTGAGGGTTGGTGGCTACACCTTC. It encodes CASSRLRVGGYTF.

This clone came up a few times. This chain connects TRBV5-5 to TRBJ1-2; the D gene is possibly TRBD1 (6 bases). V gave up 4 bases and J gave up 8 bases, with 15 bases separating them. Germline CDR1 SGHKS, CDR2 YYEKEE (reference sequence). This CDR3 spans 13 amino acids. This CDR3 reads CASSAWTAQGYTF. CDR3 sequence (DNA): TGTGCCAGCAGCGCCTGGACAGCTCAGGGCTACACCTTC.

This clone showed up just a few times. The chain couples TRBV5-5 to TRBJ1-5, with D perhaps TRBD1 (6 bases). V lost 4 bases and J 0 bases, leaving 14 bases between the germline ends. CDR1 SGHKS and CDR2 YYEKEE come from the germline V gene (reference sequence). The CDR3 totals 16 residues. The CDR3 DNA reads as TGTGCCAGCAGCCTCCAGACAGGTCTTAGCAATCAGCCCCAGCATTTT. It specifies CASSLQTGLSNQPQHF.

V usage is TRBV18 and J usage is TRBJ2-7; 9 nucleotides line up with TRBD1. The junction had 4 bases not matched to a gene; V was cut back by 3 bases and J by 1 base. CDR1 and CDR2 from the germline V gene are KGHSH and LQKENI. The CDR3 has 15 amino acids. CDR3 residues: CASSPDRGISYEQYF. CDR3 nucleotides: TGTGCCAGCTCACCGGACAGGGGAATATCCTACGAGCAGTACTTC.

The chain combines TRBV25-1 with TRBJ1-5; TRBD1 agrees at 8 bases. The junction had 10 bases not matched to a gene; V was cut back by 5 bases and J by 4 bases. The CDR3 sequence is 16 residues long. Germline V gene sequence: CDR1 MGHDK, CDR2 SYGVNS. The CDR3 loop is CASSPPTDRENQPQHF. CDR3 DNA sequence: TGTGCCAGCAGTCCTCCGACGGACAGGGAGAATCAGCCCCAGCATTTT.

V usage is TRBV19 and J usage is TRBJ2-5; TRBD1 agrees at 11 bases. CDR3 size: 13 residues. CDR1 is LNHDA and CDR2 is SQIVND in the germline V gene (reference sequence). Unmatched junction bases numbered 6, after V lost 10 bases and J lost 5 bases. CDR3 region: CATRDRGGETQYF. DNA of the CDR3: TGTGCCACCAGGGACAGGGGGGGGGAGACCCAGTACTTC. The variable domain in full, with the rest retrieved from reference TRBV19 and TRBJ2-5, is DGGITQSPKYLFRKEGQNVTLSCEQNLNHDAMYWYRQDPGQGLRLIYYSQIVNDFQKGDIAEGYSVSREKKESFPLTVTSAQKNPTAFYLCATRDRGGETQYFGPGTRLLVL.

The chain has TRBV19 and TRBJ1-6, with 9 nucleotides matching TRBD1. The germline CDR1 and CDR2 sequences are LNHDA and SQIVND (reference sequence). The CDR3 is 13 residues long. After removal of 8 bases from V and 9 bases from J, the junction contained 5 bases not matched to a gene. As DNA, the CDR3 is TGTGCCAGTGCGGGACAGGGCAGTTCACCCCTCCACTTT. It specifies CASAGQGSSPLHF.

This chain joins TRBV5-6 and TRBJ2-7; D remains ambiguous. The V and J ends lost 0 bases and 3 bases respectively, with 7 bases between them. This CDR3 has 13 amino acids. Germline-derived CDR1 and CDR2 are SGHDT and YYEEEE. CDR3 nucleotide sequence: TGTGCCAGCAGCTTGGGCCGACACTACGAGCAGTACTTC. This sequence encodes CASSLGRHYEQYF.

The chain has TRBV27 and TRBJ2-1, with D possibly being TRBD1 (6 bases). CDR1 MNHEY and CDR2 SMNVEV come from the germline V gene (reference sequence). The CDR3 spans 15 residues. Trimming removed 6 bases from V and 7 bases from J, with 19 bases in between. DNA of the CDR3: TGTGCCAGCAGCAACCCGTCAGGGGTGAGGAATGAGCAGTTCTTC. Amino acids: CASSNPSGVRNEQFF.

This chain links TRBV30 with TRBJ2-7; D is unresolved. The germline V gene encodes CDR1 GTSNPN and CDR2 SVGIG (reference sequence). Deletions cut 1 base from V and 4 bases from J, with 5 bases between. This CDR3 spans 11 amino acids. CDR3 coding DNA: TGTGCCTGGAGTGGGCAGTACGAGCAGTACTTC. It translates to CAWSGQYEQYF.

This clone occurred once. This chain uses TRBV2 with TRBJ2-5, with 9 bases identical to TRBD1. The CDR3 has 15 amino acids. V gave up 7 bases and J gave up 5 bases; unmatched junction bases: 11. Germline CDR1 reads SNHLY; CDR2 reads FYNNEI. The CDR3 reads CASKGQGLGGETQYF. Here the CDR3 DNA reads TGTGCCAGCAAGGGACAGGGATTGGGCGGGGAGACCCAGTACTTC.

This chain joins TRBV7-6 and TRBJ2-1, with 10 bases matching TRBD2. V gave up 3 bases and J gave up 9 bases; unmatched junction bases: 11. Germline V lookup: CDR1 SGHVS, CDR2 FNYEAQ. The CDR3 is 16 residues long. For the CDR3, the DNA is TGTGCCAGCAGCTTTCTAGCGGGAGAAAAACCGACTGAGCAGTTCTTC. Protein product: CASSFLAGEKPTEQFF. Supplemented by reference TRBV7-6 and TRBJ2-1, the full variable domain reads GAGVSQSPRYKVTKRGQDVALRCDPISGHVSLYWYRQALGQGPEFLTYFNYEAQQDKSGLPNDRFSAERPEGSISTLTIQRTEQRDSAMYRCASSFLAGEKPTEQFFGPGTRLTVL.

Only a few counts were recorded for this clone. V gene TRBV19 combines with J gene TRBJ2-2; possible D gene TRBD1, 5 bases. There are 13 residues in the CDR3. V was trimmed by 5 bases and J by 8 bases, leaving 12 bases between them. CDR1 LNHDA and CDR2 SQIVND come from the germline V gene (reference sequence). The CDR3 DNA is TGTGCCAGTAGTCCAATAAGGGGTGGGGAGCTGTTTTTT. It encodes CASSPIRGGELFF.

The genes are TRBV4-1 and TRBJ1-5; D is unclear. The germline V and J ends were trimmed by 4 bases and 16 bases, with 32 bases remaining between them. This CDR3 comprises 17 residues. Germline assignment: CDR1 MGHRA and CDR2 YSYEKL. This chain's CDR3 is CASSRTPVRSRQSAPHF. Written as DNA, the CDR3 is TGCGCCAGCAGCCGAACCCCCGTAAGGAGCCGGCAATCAGCCCCCCATTTT.

CDR3 sequence reads: CAAEAGQGADTQYF. The CDR3 DNA sequence: TGTGCCGCGGAGGCAGGACAGGGGGCAGATACGCAGTATTTT. The V and J genes are TRBV30 and TRBJ2-3; 10 bases agree with TRBD1. Per germline, CDR1 GTSNPN and CDR2 SVGIG (reference sequence). V was clipped by 8 bases and J by 4 bases; unmatched bases: 9. The CDR3 extends over 14 amino acids.

The CDR3 spells CAIRTQGIGELFF. The CDR3 region has the DNA TGTGCCATCAGGACACAGGGAATCGGGGAGCTGTTTTTT. The chain couples TRBV10-3 to TRBJ2-2; possibly TRBD1 for D (6 bases). This CDR3 is built from 13 residues. Germline V gene sequence: CDR1 ENHRY, CDR2 SYGVKD. Trimming took off 6 bases at V and 7 bases at J, with 12 bases between the two ends.